Sequencing of this T cell receptor (beta chain) was carried out in a study of blood T cell repertoires in COVID-19. Study summary: Some COVID-19 samples were acute and others convalescent; all came from the United States, Italy and Spain. PBMCs, B-cell-depleted T cells, or T cells were the source of the cDNA or gDNA that made up the material.

This CDR3 is built from 13 residues. The germline gives CDR1 MDHEN, CDR2 SYDVKM. The V end lost 3 bases, the J end lost 6 bases, and 9 bases lay between the germline ends. Per the study methods: How many nucleated cells were present was estimated from reference gene primer amplification. Data came from immunoSEQ multiplex PCR; TCRdb stores just in-frame clones and leaves some out. The D gene and trimming were derived from the DNA, and the V and J assignments and clone size from that table. This table has approximately 99,000 clones, 88% appearing once. Sequencing was performed on peripheral blood. V usage is TRBV28 and J usage is TRBJ1-5; D is ambiguous. This receptor was taken from a human donor in a cohort sampled during active COVID-19. CDR3 loop: CASSLAGFQPQHF. The DNA of the CDR3 is TGTGCCAGCAGTTTGGCGGGATTTCAGCCCCAGCATTTT.